The rows below give T cell receptor beta chains drawn from one sample of a study of blood T cell repertoires in COVID-19. Some clones are missing from TCRdb's copy, which holds only in-frame ones; the method was immunoSEQ multiplex PCR. The data show about 100,000 clones, 80% to 90% seen once. Sequenced material: PBMCs or T cells enriched from blood (not recorded which). Every receptor here comes from a woman aged 45-59 years who had recovered from COVID-19. Both conserved end residues are part of each CDR3. The D gene is left open where the match is weak. Only some rows state a clone size, as once, few, many or a class for expanded clones.

CDR3nt,CDR3aa,d_gene,v_gene,len,j_gene,abundance
TGTGCCAGCAGCGCTTGGGCCGTAGGAGCTTTCTTT,CASSAWAVGAFF,-,TRBV2,12,TRBJ1-1,-
TGTGCCAGCAGCCAAGTGGGCCCTGTCAATGAGCAGTTCTTC,CASSQVGPVNEQFF,-,TRBV14,14,TRBJ2-1,-
TGTGCCAGCAGTTCAGCCGGGACAGGGCGGGCCTACGAGCAGTACTTC,CASSSAGTGRAYEQYF,TRBD1,TRBV28,16,TRBJ2-7,few
TGTGCCAGCAGCGATCCGGCGGGGCCTGGAAACACCATATATTTT,CASSDPAGPGNTIYF,-,TRBV5-6,15,TRBJ1-3,-
TGTGCCATCAAGACAGCCACTGAAGCTTTCTTT,CAIKTATEAFF,-,TRBV10-3,11,TRBJ1-1,-
TGTGCCAGCAGTGAACAGGGGACAACTAATGAAAAACTGTTTTTT,CASSEQGTTNEKLFF,-,TRBV2,15,TRBJ1-4,once
TGTGCCAGCAGCCGGGACTACCGATTCCCCAAAAACATTCAGTACTTC,CASSRDYRFPKNIQYF,-,TRBV21-1,16,TRBJ2-4,-
TGTGCCAGCACTGGACAGGAGAATCAGCCCCAGCATTTT,CASTGQENQPQHF,TRBD1,TRBV2,13,TRBJ1-5,few
TGTGCCAGCAGCCGGGGAAGAGGGGGTTTTAGCACAGATACGCAGTATTTT,CASSRGRGGFSTDTQYF,-,TRBV14,17,TRBJ2-3,-
TGTGCCAGCAGTTTGGGACAGGTCAACTATGGCTACACCTTC,CASSLGQVNYGYTF,TRBD1,TRBV2,14,TRBJ1-2,-
TGTGCCAGCAGTTTACTGGCTAGCGGGAGAAGGTTCAATGAGCAGTTCTTC,CASSLLASGRRFNEQFF,TRBD2,TRBV27,17,TRBJ2-1,-
TGTGCCACCAGTGGTGGACAGGGGTCCTATAATTCACCCCTCCACTTT,CATSGGQGSYNSPLHF,TRBD1,TRBV24-1,16,TRBJ1-6,-
TGTGCCAGCAGCTTGAGGACTAGCGGGATACCGAACACCGGGGAGCTGTTTTTT,CASSLRTSGIPNTGELFF,TRBD2,TRBV5-6,18,TRBJ2-2,few
TGTGCCAGCTCACCCACAGGGCTCAATCAGCCCCAGCATTTT,CASSPTGLNQPQHF,-,TRBV18,14,TRBJ1-5,-
TGCGCCAGCAGTGAGTCGAATCCGGGTCCTCAGCCCCAGCATTTT,CASSESNPGPQPQHF,-,TRBV10-2,15,TRBJ1-5,-
TGTGCCTGGAGTCTGGGGGGGGACACAGATACGCAGTATTTT,CAWSLGGDTDTQYF,TRBD2,TRBV30,14,TRBJ2-3,-
TGTGCCAGCCGGATGACAGGGACGTCCTACGAGCAGTACTTC,CASRMTGTSYEQYF,TRBD1,TRBV6-5,14,TRBJ2-7,-
TGCGCCAGCAGCTTGGACGCCAGCTCTGGAAACACCATATATTTT,CASSLDASSGNTIYF,-,TRBV5-1,15,TRBJ1-3,once
TGTGCCAGTAGACAGGGGCCTCTGACAGCTAACTATGGCTACACCTTC,CASRQGPLTANYGYTF,TRBD1,TRBV19,16,TRBJ1-2,-
TGTGCCAGCTCACCGGACAGGGGGCATTACGAGCAGTACTTC,CASSPDRGHYEQYF,TRBD1,TRBV18,14,TRBJ2-7,-
TGCGCCAGCAGCCAGTCAGGCCAAGAGACCCAGTACTTC,CASSQSGQETQYF,-,TRBV5-1,13,TRBJ2-5,-
TGTGCCACCAGTGATTTCGGTCAGCCCCAGCATTTT,CATSDFGQPQHF,-,TRBV24-1,12,TRBJ1-5,-
TGTGCCAGCAGTTACGGTGGAGGGAAGGAGACCCAGTACTTC,CASSYGGGKETQYF,-,TRBV6-5,14,TRBJ2-5,-